Listed here are 27 T cell receptor beta chains from one sample, sequenced in a study of radiotherapy plus CTLA-4 blockade in lung cancer (dated by TCRdb to the late 2010s). Library prep was done by the immunoSEQ multiplex PCR assay. TCRdb retrieved this table from immuneACCESS and kept in-frame rearrangements only. Not all clones are present; in checked studies, unresolved V genes account for under half, and no reason is known for the remainder. In all, the sample holds 25,000 to 35,000 clones, and roughly 77% of those were seen once. Of the sample, 20% to 25% is held by the ten largest clones. The starting material was peripheral blood, obtained from a patient treated with radiotherapy plus ipilimumab. These receptors were taken from a human donor with non-small cell lung cancer that progressed on radiotherapy plus ipilimumab.

This clone came up a few times. This chain joins TRBV7-9 and TRBJ2-1; TRBD2 might be the D (5 bases). Germline V gene data show CDR1 as SEHNR and CDR2 as FQNEAQ (reference sequence). The germline V and J ends were trimmed by 3 bases and 7 bases, with 7 bases remaining between them. CDR3 length equals 12 residues. CDR3 protein: CASSLDWNEQFF. CDR3 nucleotide sequence: TGTGCCAGCAGCTTGGACTGGAATGAGCAGTTCTTC.

Note on this clone: The junction departs from germline at one end; a sequencing error may be responsible. The chain joins TRBV7-7 to TRBJ2-5; TRBD2 matches 7 bases. CDR1 and CDR2 (germline): SSHAT, FNYEAQ (reference sequence). CDR3 size: 15 residues. In DNA form, the CDR3 reads TGTGCTAGCAGCTTAGCCAGCGGGGACCAAGAGACCCAGTACTTC. Residues: CASSLASGDQETQYF.

The CDR3 sequence: CASSAGTSGGGIGTDTQYF. Written as DNA, the CDR3 is TGTGCCAGCAGCGCCGGTACTAGCGGGGGGGGTATCGGCACAGATACGCAGTATTTT. This chain connects TRBV9 to TRBJ2-3, with 13 bases matching TRBD2. CDR1 and CDR2 from the germline V gene are SGDLS and YYNGEE. The CDR3 runs 19 residues. The V and J ends lost 3 bases and 1 base, in that order; junction bases with no gene match: 11.

This sequence joins TRBV4-1 and TRBJ2-1, with a possible D match to TRBD2 (5 bases). The CDR3 has 15 amino acids. The V gene lost 1 base and the J gene lost 0 bases, with 7 bases spanning the gap. In germline, CDR1 is MGHRA, CDR2 YSYEKL. In DNA form, the CDR3 reads TGCGCCAGCAGCCAAGGAGGGAGCTCCTACAATGAGCAGTTCTTC. Its protein product is CASSQGGSSYNEQFF.

This rearrangement joins TRBV4-2 to TRBJ2-2; 16 nucleotides agree with TRBD2. The CDR3 has 17 amino acids. The germline V gene has CDR1 LGHNA and CDR2 YNFKEQ. The trim removed 5 bases at V and 7 bases at J, leaving 7 bases unmatched. CDR3 sequence reads: CASSFGTSGGVGGELFF. Here the CDR3 DNA reads TGTGCCAGCAGCTTCGGGACTAGCGGGGGGGTTGGCGGGGAGCTGTTTTTT.

This rearrangement joins TRBV4-3 to TRBJ2-5; TRBD2 matches at 9 bases. V trimming: 1 base; J trimming: 2 bases; junction bases outside the gene matches: 11. Looked up from germline, CDR1 is LGHNA and CDR2 is YSLEER. The CDR3 runs to 18 residues. For the CDR3, the DNA is TGCGCCAGCAGCCAAGCGCCCGGTGCGGGGGGGATTCAAGAGACCCAGTACTTC. Its protein is CASSQAPGAGGIQETQYF.

This clone has a handful of counts. V and J are TRBV4-1 and TRBJ1-5; D is perhaps TRBD1 (6 bases). Deletions cut 1 base from V and 0 bases from J, with 7 bases between. Germline V gene sequence: CDR1 MGHRA, CDR2 YSYEKL. The CDR3 runs to 15 residues. CDR3 in DNA: TGCGCCAGCAGCCAAGCGGACAGTAGCAATCAGCCCCAGCATTTT. Encoded protein: CASSQADSSNQPQHF.

This clone was counted only a few times. The chain uses TRBV6-5 and TRBJ1-5; D may be TRBD1 (5 bases). CDR1 and CDR2 from the germline V gene are MNHEY and SVGAGI. The V end was cut by 6 bases, the J end by 0 bases, with 12 bases between. CDR3 length: 15 amino acids. CDR3 residues: CASRLDSDSNQPQHF. The CDR3, as DNA: TGTGCCAGCAGATTAGACAGTGATAGCAATCAGCCCCAGCATTTT.

A remark on this clone: Its ends do not fully match the called genes, so a read error is possible. This chain uses TRBV9 with TRBJ1-4; 8 bases map to TRBD1. CDR1 SGDLS and CDR2 YYNGEE come from the germline V gene. The CDR3 is made up of 12 amino acids. The CDR3 protein is CASSVGDRPEVF. CDR3 coding DNA: TGTGCCAGCAGCGTCGGGGACAGGCCAGAGGTTTTT. Combining the CDR3 with reference TRBV9 and TRBJ1-4 gives the whole variable domain DSGVTQTPKHLITATGQRVTLRCSPRSGDLSVYWYQQSLDQGLQFLIQYYNGEERAKGNILERFSAQQFPDLHSELNLSSLELGDSALYFCASSVGDRPEVFGSGTQLSVL.

This chain joins TRBV11-3 and TRBJ2-5; the match to TRBD2 covers 12 bases. J gave up 2 bases and V 5 bases, and 3 bases lay outside the gene matches. CDR3 length: 15 residues. Per the germline V gene, CDR1 is SGHNT and CDR2 is YENEEA. CDR3 coding DNA: TGTGCCAGCAGCCTCGGACTAGCGGGGCAAGAGACCCAGTACTTC. Its translation is CASSLGLAGQETQYF.

The chain couples TRBV5-6 to TRBJ2-5; 9 nucleotides line up with TRBD1. J lost 5 bases, V lost 2 bases, and 7 bases had no gene match. There are 15 residues in the CDR3. Germline V lookup: CDR1 SGHDT, CDR2 YYEEEE. CDR3: CASSFRTGDFETQYF. CDR3 bases: TGTGCCAGCAGCTTCCGGACAGGGGATTTCGAGACCCAGTACTTC.

This clone has just a few counts. The chain couples TRBV19 to TRBJ1-1, with 10 positions matching TRBD1. Trimming removed 5 bases from V and 5 bases from J; junction bases left unmatched: 5. Germline V CDR1 and CDR2: LNHDA, SQIVND (reference sequence). The CDR3 runs 14 residues. CDR3 nucleotides: TGTGCCAGTAGTTGGGGACAGGGGAAGACTGAAGCTTTCTTT. Protein: CASSWGQGKTEAFF.

V and J are TRBV4-2 and TRBJ1-3, with D perhaps matching TRBD1 (6 bases). The CDR3 has 16 residues. Germline V lookup: CDR1 LGHNA, CDR2 YNFKEQ. V was clipped by 1 base and J by 8 bases, with 18 bases between them. This chain's CDR3 is CASSQGTGTKLDTIYF. The CDR3 bases are TGTGCCAGCAGCCAAGGTACGGGGACAAAATTGGACACCATATATTTT.

There are a few counts of this clone. This likely stems from a read error, as it lies one base from a far larger clone. In this CDR3 the conserved last residue, phenylalanine or tryptophan, is missing, so a read error is likely. V usage is TRBV2 and J usage is TRBJ1-5, with D unresolved. Germline CDR1 reads SNHLY; CDR2 reads FYNNEI. Trimming removed 5 bases from V and 1 base from J, with 9 bases in between. CDR3 length: 14 amino acids. The DNA for the CDR3 is TGTGCCAGCAGTTCGGAGGCAAGCAATCAGCCCCAGCATTAT. This encodes CASSSEASNQPQHY.

This clone was observed a single time. The chain employs TRBV6-1 and TRBJ1-2; D gene unclear. Deletions cut 2 bases from V and 4 bases from J, with 5 bases between. The CDR3 totals 12 residues. Germline V gene sequence: CDR1 MNHNS, CDR2 SASEGT. This CDR3 is CASSEQFYGYTF. The CDR3 coding sequence is TGTGCCAGCAGTGAACAGTTCTATGGCTACACCTTC.

The chain joins TRBV5-1 to TRBJ2-1; TRBD1 might be the D (5 bases). Germline-derived CDR1 and CDR2 are SGHRS and YFSETQ. The CDR3 runs 16 residues. V lost 4 bases, J lost 0 bases, and 14 bases lay in between. The CDR3 loop reads CASSPELDSSYNEQFF. The CDR3 region has the DNA TGCGCCAGCAGCCCGGAACTTGACAGCTCCTACAATGAGCAGTTCTTC.

CDR3 sequence reads: CSVDTSGGLTQYF. In DNA, the CDR3 is TGCAGCGTTGATACTAGCGGTGGATTGACCCAGTACTTC. V usage is TRBV29-1 and J usage is TRBJ2-5; the match to TRBD2 covers 8 bases. The CDR3 is made up of 13 amino acids. CDR1 is SQVTM, CDR2 ANQGSEA, per germline. Losses at the gene ends were 3 bases for V and 7 bases for J; bases not matched to a gene: 7.

On this clone: The junction departs from the called germline gene at one end, perhaps through a read error. The sample holds other DNA sequences that translate to the same CDR3. The CDR3 DNA sequence: TGCGCCACCAGCATATCCAGGACCTACGAGCAGTACTTC. Protein product: CATSISRTYEQYF. The chain has TRBV15 and TRBJ2-7, with D unresolved. This CDR3 spans 13 amino acids. Germline CDR1 reads LNHNV; CDR2 reads YYDKDF (reference sequence).

The chain is built from TRBV6-5 and TRBJ1-2, with 7 bases lining up with TRBD1. From germline, CDR1 is MNHEY and CDR2 SVGAGI. This CDR3 is 15 amino acids long. J lost 1 base, V lost 0 bases, and 2 bases had no gene match. CDR3 region: CASSYSGQINYGYTF. The DNA for the CDR3 is TGTGCCAGCAGTTACTCGGGACAGATTAACTATGGCTACACCTTC.

On this clone itself: At one of its ends the junction is not consistent with the germline gene, which may arise from a read error. V gene TRBV6-1 combines with J gene TRBJ1-4, with a possible D match to TRBD1 (6 bases). This CDR3 spans 14 amino acids. Germline assignment: CDR1 MNHNS and CDR2 SASEGT. The CDR3 loop is CASRGSGANGKLFF. CDR3 coding DNA: TGTGCCAGCAGGGGGTCAGGGGCTAATGGAAAACTGTTTTTT.

The chain employs TRBV27 and TRBJ2-3, with 9 bases aligning to TRBD1. CDR3 length: 12 amino acids. Germline V gene sequence: CDR1 MNHEY, CDR2 SMNVEV (reference sequence). The V gene end was trimmed by 6 bases and the J gene end by 10 bases; junction bases not matched to a gene: 5. The CDR3 coding sequence is TGTGCCAGCAGCAGGACAGGGGACTCGCAGTATTTT. Protein product: CASSRTGDSQYF.

The chain couples TRBV9 to TRBJ2-4; 7 bases are shared with TRBD2. Trimming took 0 bases from V and 8 from J; bases not matched to a gene: 5. The CDR3 extends over 14 amino acids. Germline V gene sequence: CDR1 SGDLS, CDR2 YYNGEE. In DNA form, the CDR3 reads TGTGCCAGCAGCGTAGAAGCAGGGAGGGACATTCAGTACTTC. It is translated as CASSVEAGRDIQYF.

In this sample, this clone turned up once. The chain carries TRBV27 and TRBJ2-2; 12 bases line up with TRBD2. Germline CDR1 is MNHEY and CDR2 is SMNVEV (reference sequence). V was clipped by 1 base and J by 3 bases; unmatched bases: 9. The CDR3 runs to 19 residues. This chain's CDR3 is CASSLFRSSGGAHTGELFF. The CDR3 region has the DNA TGTGCCAGCAGTTTATTTCGCTCTAGCGGGGGGGCGCACACCGGGGAGCTGTTTTTT.

This sequence joins TRBV5-1 and TRBJ2-3; 11 nucleotides line up with TRBD1. V was pared by 3 bases and J by 3 bases, with 12 bases of the junction left unmatched. Looked up from germline, CDR1 is SGHRS and CDR2 is YFSETQ. The CDR3 contains 18 residues. The CDR3 coding sequence is TGCGCCAGCAGCTGGTGGGGACAGGGGGTCGGGGAGACAGATACGCAGTATTTT. Translation: CASSWWGQGVGETDTQYF. The whole variable domain, filled in from reference TRBV5-1 and TRBJ2-3, reads KAGVTQTPRYLIKTRGQQVTLSCSPISGHRSVSWYQQTPGQGLQFLFEYFSETQRNKGNFPGRFSGRQFSNSRSEMNVSTLELGDSALYLCASSWWGQGVGETDTQYFGPGTRLTVL.

J is TRBJ2-3 and V is TRBV4-1, with TRBD2 identical over 9 bases. V trimming: 2 bases; J trimming: 0 bases; junction bases outside the gene matches: 15. The germline CDR1 and CDR2 sequences are MGHRA and YSYEKL. The CDR3 loop spans 20 amino acids. CDR3 bases: TGCGCCAGCAGCCAAATTGGGCTAGCGGGACTTATTCAGAGCACAGATACGCAGTATTTT. This codes for CASSQIGLAGLIQSTDTQYF.

The genes are TRBV27 and TRBJ1-2; perhaps TRBD1 as D (5 bases). V was pared by 3 bases and J by 7 bases, with 15 bases between. The CDR3 is made up of 14 amino acids. The germline gives CDR1 MNHEY, CDR2 SMNVEV (reference sequence). The CDR3 loop reads CASSFREPSGGYTF. The CDR3 DNA follows: TGTGCCAGCAGTTTCAGGGAACCCTCCGGTGGCTACACCTTC.

The V gene is TRBV6-1, the J gene TRBJ1-1, with D uncertain. Germline CDR1 MNHNS, CDR2 SASEGT. The germline V and J ends were trimmed by 6 bases and 4 bases, with 15 bases remaining between them. CDR3 length: 14 residues. The CDR3 loop is CASRETLGVTEAFF. Written as DNA, the CDR3 is TGTGCCAGCAGGGAGACCTTAGGAGTCACTGAAGCTTTCTTT.